The rows below give T cell receptor beta chains drawn from one sample of a study of T cells in narcolepsy. TCRdb's copy holds only in-frame clones and misses some; the assay was immunoSEQ multiplex PCR. Seen here are tens of thousands of clones, 75% to 90% observed once, and the top ten hold over 0.65%. The sequenced material came from CD45RA- memory CD4+ T cells from PBMCs. The receptors shown here come from a human donor with narcolepsy. CDR3s include the opening cysteine and the closing phenylalanine or tryptophan. The D gene is left open where the match is weak. A row's size may be missing; if present it is once, few, many or a size class.

V	size	J	D	DNA	CDR3
TRBV18	-	TRBJ1-1	TRBD1	TGTGCCAGCTCACCACGGGCAGGGGGTTGGGAAGCTTTCTTT	CASSPRAGGWEAFF
TRBV28	-	TRBJ1-2	TRBD1	TGTGCCAGCAGTTCTCGGACAGGGTTCTGGGGCTACACCTTC	CASSSRTGFWGYTF
TRBV29-1	-	TRBJ2-1	TRBD1	TGCAGCGTTGGAAGGACAGGGAGAGGCAATGAGCAGTTCTTC	CSVGRTGRGNEQFF
TRBV7-9	-	TRBJ2-1	-	TGTGCCAGCGGCCTTAACTCCTACAATGAGCAGTTCTTC	CASGLNSYNEQFF
TRBV9	-	TRBJ2-1	-	TGTGCCAGCAGGGGAGGAGTGGGGGAGAACAATGAGCAGTTCTTC	CASRGGVGENNEQFF
TRBV5-1	-	TRBJ2-7	TRBD2	TGCGCCAGCAGCTTATCGGGGGGATCCACCTACGAGCAGTACTTC	CASSLSGGSTYEQYF
TRBV7-8	-	TRBJ1-5	-	TGTGCCAGCAGCTTACAACAGGGTGTGAATCAGCCCCAGCATTTT	CASSLQQGVNQPQHF
TRBV7-2	few	TRBJ2-7	TRBD2	TGTGCCAGCAGCTCGACTAGCGGGACTCCTCAGTACTTC	CASSSTSGTPQYF
TRBV7-3	-	TRBJ2-5	TRBD2	TGTGCCAGCAGCTTAGGGCGCAGAGCGGGAGGGGAGACCCAGTACTTC	CASSLGRRAGGETQYF
TRBV6-5	-	TRBJ2-7	TRBD2	TGTGCCAGCAGTTACAGCGGGGCAGGGTCCTACGAGCAGTACTTC	CASSYSGAGSYEQYF
TRBV30	-	TRBJ1-2	TRBD1	TGTGCCTGGAGTACAACAGGGGCCGGGGGCTACACCTTC	CAWSTTGAGGYTF
TRBV30	-	TRBJ1-1	-	TGTGCCTGGAGAGGGGGAGGGCGGGACACTGAAGCTTTCTTT	CAWRGGGRDTEAFF
TRBV29-1	-	TRBJ1-5	-	TGCAGCGTTGAAGTCCTCCAGGGGCAGCCCCAGCATTTT	CSVEVLQGQPQHF
TRBV19	-	TRBJ2-1	-	TGTGCCAGTACTTCATACAATGAGCAGTTCTTC	CASTSYNEQFF
TRBV6-6	-	TRBJ1-1	TRBD1	TGTGCCAGCTATAAGCCCGGGACAGGGATGGAAGCTTTCTTT	CASYKPGTGMEAFF
TRBV19	-	TRBJ2-3	TRBD2	TGTGCCAGTAGTATGGCCGTGGGTAGCGGGGGGGATACGCAGTATTTT	CASSMAVGSGGDTQYF
TRBV7-3	-	TRBJ1-3	-	TGTGCCAGCAGCGCAAACCCCGGTTCTGGAAACACCATATATTTT	CASSANPGSGNTIYF
TRBV7-2	-	TRBJ2-7	TRBD1	TGTGCCAGCATCCCAGAGGGGACAGCTCGAACCTACGAGCAGTACTTC	CASIPEGTARTYEQYF
TRBV19	-	TRBJ1-2	TRBD1	TGTGCCAGTAGTTTGGACAGGGGTCACTATGGCTACACCTTC	CASSLDRGHYGYTF
TRBV5-4	-	TRBJ2-4	TRBD2	TGTGCCAGCAGCTTGAACGGGGGGATGGCCAAAAACATTCAGTACTTC	CASSLNGGMAKNIQYF
TRBV5-6	-	TRBJ2-7	-	TGTGCCAGCAGCTTCGGGCGGGGCGAGCAGTACTTC	CASSFGRGEQYF
TRBV28	-	TRBJ2-7	-	TGTGCCAGCAGGGACACCTACGAGCAGTACTTC	CASRDTYEQYF
TRBV7-9	-	TRBJ2-4	-	TGTGCCAGCAGCTTAGCCGGGGACGGTCTAGCCAAAAACATTCAGTACTTC	CASSLAGDGLAKNIQYF
TRBV6-1	-	TRBJ1-4	-	TGTGCCAGCGCATCCCTTCGGAATGAAAAACTGTTTTTT	CASASLRNEKLFF
TRBV10-3	-	TRBJ1-1	TRBD1	TGTGCCATCAAGAAGGGACAGGGGGCAACTTTCTTT	CAIKKGQGATFF
TRBV7-4	once	TRBJ2-7	-	TGTGCCAGCAGCAAGAGCCCCCTCCAAAGCTACGAGCAGTACTTC	CASSKSPLQSYEQYF
TRBV10-3	-	TRBJ2-5	-	TGTGCCATCAGTGAGAGGCAGAAAGAGACCCAGTACTTC	CAISERQKETQYF
TRBV7-2	once	TRBJ2-1	-	TGTGCCAGCAGCCGAGACAAGGGCGGCGAGCAGTTCTTC	CASSRDKGGEQFF
TRBV7-3	-	TRBJ2-5	-	TGTGCCAGCAGCCCCGGTTCGGCGCGGGAAGAGACCCAGTACTTC	CASSPGSAREETQYF
TRBV28	-	TRBJ2-7	-	TGTGCCAGCATGGCGCGCTCCTACGAGCAGTACTTC	CASMARSYEQYF
TRBV27	-	TRBJ2-7	-	TGTGCCAGCACCGCCAAGAACAACCGCCTCGTCCGCCACGAGCAGTACTTC	CASTAKNNRLVRHEQYF
TRBV9	-	TRBJ1-1	-	TGTGCCAGCAGCGTAATTGGGGGCACTGAAGCTTTCTTT	CASSVIGGTEAFF
TRBV2	-	TRBJ2-3	-	TGTGCCAGCAGTGTTGGAGATACGCAGTATTTT	CASSVGDTQYF
TRBV4-3	few	TRBJ1-3	-	TGCGCCAGCCAGCCTTCCCTCTCCGGAAACACCATATATTTT	CASQPSLSGNTIYF
TRBV5-1	-	TRBJ2-1	-	TGCGCCACCTCTCGGGACTACAATGAGCAGTTCTTC	CATSRDYNEQFF
TRBV28	-	TRBJ1-3	-	TGTGCCAGCAGGTCTGCATACTGGAGTGAGGGAAACACCATATATTTT	CASRSAYWSEGNTIYF
TRBV5-1	-	TRBJ2-2	-	TGCGCCAGCAGCTTGGGCCTAGGGGCCGGGGAGCTGTTTTTT	CASSLGLGAGELFF
TRBV7-8	-	TRBJ1-5	-	TGTGCCAGCAACCGATTGGGACTTGGGGCTAGCAATCAGCCCCAGCATTTT	CASNRLGLGASNQPQHF
TRBV7-2	-	TRBJ2-1	-	TGTGCCAGCAGCTTATCCCGGGAGAATCGGGAGCAGTTCTTC	CASSLSRENREQFF